A single sample is the source of the 25 T cell receptor beta chains below, sequenced in a study of shared clonotypes between healthy human individuals. The data were produced by immunoSEQ multiplex PCR, yet TCRdb's version contains in-frame clones alone and is incomplete. The table has 2 million to 2.5 million clones, over 90% seen once; the top ten hold 0.39%. Specimen: naive CD4+ T cells from PBMCs. This sample's subset: CD45RA+ positively selected. These receptors were collected from a man between 18 and 35 years old in good health. Some clones in this sample may be carry-over from other donors' samples.

The chain employs TRBV6-5 and TRBJ1-4; D might be TRBD1 (5 bases). V was trimmed by 5 bases and J by 10 bases, leaving 11 bases between them. The CDR3 runs to 12 residues. From germline, CDR1 is MNHEY and CDR2 SVGAGI. CDR3 in amino acids: CASSPGSGKLFF. CDR3 bases: TGTGCCAGCAGTCCAGGGAGCGGAAAACTGTTTTTT.

The chain links TRBV7-9 to TRBJ2-1; 8 nucleotides line up with TRBD2. Germline values: CDR1 SEHNR, CDR2 FQNEAQ (reference sequence). J gave up 9 bases and V 5 bases, and 15 bases lay outside the gene matches. The CDR3 has 16 amino acids. The CDR3 protein is CASSPASGGKDVEQFF. In DNA, the CDR3 is TGTGCCAGCAGCCCCGCCAGCGGGGGCAAGGATGTTGAGCAGTTCTTC.

The rearrangement links TRBV27 to TRBJ2-1, with D perhaps TRBD2 (6 bases). Per germline, CDR1 MNHEY and CDR2 SMNVEV (reference sequence). The V and J ends lost 6 bases and 3 bases respectively, with 9 bases between them. The CDR3 consists of 13 residues. Written as DNA, the CDR3 is TGTGCCAGCAGGGGGGGTAACTACAATGAGCAGTTCTTC. It yields the protein CASRGGNYNEQFF.

This clone was recorded a few times. Additional DNA sequences in this sample encode the identical CDR3. The genes are TRBV18 and TRBJ1-5; D is ambiguous. V lost 6 bases and J lost 4, with 10 bases in between. The V gene's germline CDR1 is KGHSH and CDR2 LQKENI. There are 13 residues in the CDR3. The CDR3 is CASSLDLNQPQHF. CDR3 coding DNA: TGTGCCAGCTCCCTGGACCTAAATCAGCCCCAGCATTTT.

The chain has TRBV7-2 and TRBJ1-5; D remains unclear. V lost 5 bases to trimming and J lost 6 bases, with 11 bases between them. The CDR3 extends over 13 amino acids. The germline gives CDR1 SGHTA, CDR2 FQGNSA. CDR3 protein: CASSTGLGQPQHF. CDR3 bases: TGTGCCAGCAGCACGGGGTTGGGTCAGCCCCAGCATTTT.

CDR3 protein: CASSQESQWFYEQYF. The CDR3 DNA is TGCGCCAGCAGCCAAGAAAGCCAATGGTTCTACGAGCAGTACTTC. The V gene is TRBV4-3, the J gene TRBJ2-7, with D unclear. Trimming removed 0 bases from V and 3 bases from J, with 12 bases in between. CDR1 LGHNA and CDR2 YSLEER come from the germline V gene. The CDR3 runs 15 residues.

Note on this clone: This sample also contains other DNA sequences that code for the same CDR3. V gene TRBV28 combines with J gene TRBJ1-2; tentatively, D is TRBD1 (5 bases). The CDR3 length is 12 residues. Trimming took off 6 bases at V and 4 bases at J, with 9 bases between the two ends. The germline V gene has CDR1 MDHEN and CDR2 SYDVKM. CDR3 in DNA: TGTGCCAGCAGCCTCCAGGGCTATGGCTACACCTTC. Its protein is CASSLQGYGYTF.

The chain carries TRBV11-1 and TRBJ2-3; D possibly corresponds to TRBD2 (6 bases). Germline V gene lookup returns CDR1 SGHAT and CDR2 FQDESV (reference sequence). The CDR3 length is 13 residues. Trimming stripped 2 bases from V and 4 bases from J, with 7 bases between. The DNA for the CDR3 is TGTGCCAGCAGCTTAATAGCGGCAGATACGCAGTATTTT. This encodes CASSLIAADTQYF. Together with reference TRBV11-1 and TRBJ2-3, the CDR3 gives the full variable domain: EAEVAQSPRYKITEKSQAVAFWCDPISGHATLYWYRQILGQGPELLVQFQDESVVDDSQLPKDRFSAERLKGVDSTLKIQPAELGDSAMYLCASSLIAADTQYFGPGTRLTVL.

This clone was seen just once. The V call is TRBV27, the J call TRBJ2-7, with D unclear. Trimming took 4 bases from V and 6 from J, leaving 10 bases between them. CDR3 length equals 12 residues. Per germline, CDR1 MNHEY and CDR2 SMNVEV (reference sequence). The CDR3 loop is CASSYQMGEQYF. In DNA form, the CDR3 reads TGTGCCAGCAGTTACCAAATGGGCGAGCAGTACTTC.

The gene calls are TRBV4-2 and TRBJ2-3; D gene unclear. There are 14 residues in the CDR3. The germline V and J ends were trimmed by 1 base and 2 bases, with 7 bases remaining between them. The germline gives CDR1 LGHNA, CDR2 YNFKEQ. The CDR3 sequence: CASSQGLITDTQYF. CDR3 nucleotide sequence: TGTGCCAGCAGCCAAGGACTGATCACAGATACGCAGTATTTT.

The chain links TRBV7-9 to TRBJ1-2; TRBD1 matches at 7 bases. The CDR3 contains 15 residues. Germline values: CDR1 SEHNR, CDR2 FQNEAQ (reference sequence). V dropped 5 bases and J dropped 6; count of bases not matched to a gene: 12. CDR3 DNA sequence: TGTGCCAGCAGCCCCCAACCCAGGGGGAGGAATGGCTACACCTTC. Its protein product is CASSPQPRGRNGYTF.

This chain joins TRBV4-2 and TRBJ2-2; D possibly corresponds to TRBD2 (8 bases). The ends were cut back, 4 bases at V and 6 bases at J, with 18 bases in the middle. This CDR3 comprises 16 residues. Germline V lookup: CDR1 LGHNA, CDR2 YNFKEQ. CDR3 coding DNA: TGTGCCAGCAGCCCCCGGGGTAGCGGGACAGCCGGGGAGCTGTTTTTT. This encodes CASSPRGSGTAGELFF.

This chain connects TRBV19 to TRBJ2-5, with D perhaps matching TRBD2 (5 bases). Trimming took off 5 bases at V and 2 bases at J, with 15 bases between the two ends. The germline CDR1 and CDR2 sequences are LNHDA and SQIVND (reference sequence). The CDR3 has 15 amino acids. The DNA of the CDR3 is TGTGCCAGTAGTCCCCGAGGAGGCACTCAAGAGACCCAGTACTTC. Translated, it gives CASSPRGGTQETQYF.

The V call is TRBV4-2, the J call TRBJ2-7; TRBD2 aligns across 11 bases. Germline V gene data show CDR1 as LGHNA and CDR2 as YNFKEQ. CDR3 length: 16 amino acids. V dropped 4 bases and J dropped 6; count of bases not matched to a gene: 11. CDR3 protein: CASSRPALAGVGEQYF. The CDR3, as DNA: TGTGCCAGCAGCCGACCGGCACTAGCGGGAGTAGGCGAGCAGTACTTC.

The V gene is TRBV7-8, the J gene TRBJ2-1; D assignment may be TRBD1 or TRBD2 (5 bases each). V lost 1 base and J 5 bases, leaving 12 bases between the germline ends. The CDR3 is made up of 15 amino acids. Germline values: CDR1 SGHVS, CDR2 FQNEAQ. CDR3 DNA: TGTGCCAGCAGCTTAGTCTCGACAGCGGACAATGAGCAGTTCTTC. Amino acid sequence: CASSLVSTADNEQFF.

The chain has TRBV10-3 and TRBJ1-1, with 9 bases lining up with TRBD1. With V trimmed by 6 bases and J by 3 bases, 17 bases remained unmatched. CDR1 ENHRY and CDR2 SYGVKD come from the germline V gene. The CDR3 extends over 18 amino acids. The chain's CDR3 is CAISLVRTGESRDTEAFF. In DNA form, the CDR3 reads TGTGCCATCAGCCTCGTTCGGACAGGGGAATCTCGGGACACTGAAGCTTTCTTT.

V usage is TRBV5-1 and J usage is TRBJ1-2; D gene ambiguous. The CDR3 runs 13 residues. From germline, CDR1 is SGHRS and CDR2 YFSETQ. Trimming pared 1 base from V and 4 bases from J, leaving 8 bases between. CDR3 residues: CASSLMGGYGYTF. CDR3 bases: TGCGCCAGCAGCTTGATGGGCGGCTATGGCTACACCTTC.

The V gene is TRBV7-2, the J gene TRBJ2-3, with 8 bases fitting TRBD1. There are 14 residues in the CDR3. Germline loops: CDR1 SGHTA, CDR2 FQGNSA. J was trimmed by 6 bases and V by 5 bases; bases with no gene match: 7. As DNA, the CDR3 is TGTGCCAGCAGCGACAGGGGACCCGCCGATACGCAGTATTTT. The encoded protein is CASSDRGPADTQYF.

This clone was seen only once. This rearrangement joins TRBV6-1 to TRBJ2-7, with TRBD1 as a possible D gene (7 bases). Germline V gives CDR1 MNHNS, CDR2 SASEGT. The V end was cut by 6 bases, the J end by 4 bases, with 19 bases between. This CDR3 has 15 amino acids. This CDR3 reads CASRQQGTAGYEQYF. CDR3 in DNA: TGTGCCAGCAGGCAACAGGGGACGGCGGGGTACGAGCAGTACTTC.

The V gene is TRBV29-1, the J gene TRBJ1-2; D possibly corresponds to TRBD1 (5 bases). CDR3 length: 15 residues. V dropped 1 base and J dropped 5 bases, with 17 bases sitting between them. The germline gives CDR1 SQVTM, CDR2 ANQGSEA. The DNA for the CDR3 is TGCAGCGTTGAAGTTCGGGACGACATGATGTATGGCTACACCTTC. This codes for CSVEVRDDMMYGYTF.

In regard to this clone: The sample carries other DNA sequences with the same CDR3. The chain uses TRBV14 and TRBJ1-1, with unresolved D. Trimming removed 0 bases from V and 2 bases from J, with 4 bases in between. Per germline, CDR1 SGHDN and CDR2 FVKESK. This CDR3 contains 13 residues. CDR3 protein: CASSQDRNTEAFF. CDR3 nucleotides: TGTGCCAGCAGCCAAGACAGAAACACTGAAGCTTTCTTT.

The chain has TRBV5-1 and TRBJ2-1; 7 nucleotides align to TRBD2. Per germline, CDR1 SGHRS and CDR2 YFSETQ. CDR3 length: 16 amino acids. Losses at the gene ends were 0 bases for V and 6 bases for J; bases not matched to a gene: 9. CDR3 in amino acids: CASSLVASGKSNEQFF. In DNA, the CDR3 is TGCGCCAGCAGCTTGGTCGCTAGCGGAAAATCCAATGAGCAGTTCTTC.

The J gene is TRBJ2-1, the V gene TRBV29-1; 15 positions agree with TRBD2. V shed 6 bases, J shed 2 bases, and the junction held 5 bases outside the gene matches. Germline V gene sequence: CDR1 SQVTM, CDR2 ANQGSEA. The CDR3 length is 16 residues. CDR3: CSVGGLAGGPYNEQFF. CDR3 bases: TGCAGCGTGGGGGGACTAGCGGGAGGCCCCTACAATGAGCAGTTCTTC.

The V and J genes are TRBV11-2 and TRBJ2-5, with TRBD2 matching 10 bases. Trimming at V came to 6 bases and at J to 4 bases, leaving 14 bases not matched to a gene. The CDR3 covers 17 residues. Germline V gives CDR1 SGHAT, CDR2 FQNNGV. The CDR3 region has the DNA TGTGCCAGCAGGGTACTAGCGGGAAGGGGAAAGGGAGAGACCCAGTACTTC. Its protein is CASRVLAGRGKGETQYF.

J is TRBJ1-6 and V is TRBV27; 7 nucleotides line up with TRBD1. V dropped 6 bases and J dropped 8; count of bases not matched to a gene: 7. The CDR3 has 14 amino acids. Looked up from germline, CDR1 is MNHEY and CDR2 is SMNVEV (reference sequence). CDR3 residues: CASSKGAGYSPLHF. The CDR3 region has the DNA TGTGCCAGCAGCAAGGGGGCGGGGTATTCACCCCTCCACTTT.